These T cell receptor beta chains were read from a single sample in a study of blood T cell repertoires in COVID-19. Repertoires were generated with immunoSEQ multiplex PCR, while TCRdb's copy carries only in-frame clones and drops some. The sample has about 74,000 clones, approximately 84% seen once. Sequencing was performed on peripheral blood. The origin of the receptors is a man in his 70s with acute or convalescent COVID-19. Each CDR3 is given with its conserved first and last residue. Each record gives: D gene, V gene, clone size, J gene, CDR3 DNA, CDR3 protein. A D gene is named only where the DNA matches it firmly. Clone size is shown for a subset of rows, as once, few, many or a class of expanded clone.

NA	TRBV30	NA	TRBJ1-3	TGTGCCTGGAGTTACAGGGCGTCCTCTGGAAACACCATATATTTT	CAWSYRASSGNTIYF
TRBD1	TRBV7-9	NA	TRBJ2-1	TGTGCCAGCAGCTCACAGGGGTTGCACAATGAGCAGTTCTTC	CASSSQGLHNEQFF
NA	TRBV28	once	TRBJ1-3	TGTGCCAGCAGTTTAGACAGGACGAGCTCTGGAAACACCATATATTTT	CASSLDRTSSGNTIYF
TRBD1	TRBV29-1	once	TRBJ1-5	TGCAGCGTACAACAGGGGTTCAATCAGCCCCAGCATTTT	CSVQQGFNQPQHF
TRBD1	TRBV25-1	NA	TRBJ2-5	TGTGCCAGCAGTGAATATAAGGGGGCAGAGGAGACCCAGTACTTC	CASSEYKGAEETQYF
TRBD1	TRBV12-5	NA	TRBJ1-3	TGTGCTAGTGGTTTGGGGGGACAGCGAAACACCATATATTTT	CASGLGGQRNTIYF
TRBD2	TRBV13	NA	TRBJ2-3	TGTGCCAGCAGCTTGAGATTAGCGGGAGCAGATACGCAGTATTTT	CASSLRLAGADTQYF
NA	TRBV14	NA	TRBJ2-5	TGTGCCAGCAGCCAAGGGAGGGGGACCCAGTACTTC	CASSQGRGTQYF
NA	TRBV5-1	NA	TRBJ2-2	TGCGCCAGCAGCTTGGAAGGGGCCGGGGAGCTGTTTTTT	CASSLEGAGELFF
NA	TRBV4-3	NA	TRBJ1-3	TGCGCCAGCACTCAGGGCTTGGCTGGAAACACCATATATTTT	CASTQGLAGNTIYF
NA	TRBV29-1	NA	TRBJ1-2	TGCAGCGTTAATCCCCGGGGGGCAGGGGTTGACTATGGCTACACCTTC	CSVNPRGAGVDYGYTF